This T cell receptor beta chain came from a study of T cell repertoires in cytomegalovirus infection. This clonotype showed up just a few times. Its antigen is unknown. Germline trimming cut 6 bases from V and 4 bases from J; bases unmatched to any gene: 5. The CDR3 extends over 14 amino acids. Germline CDR1 MGHDK, CDR2 SYGVNS. In TCRdb, the reads were re-called with MiXCR into one record per CDR3 protein. This table has about 740,000 distinct CDR3 sequences, roughly 30% appearing once. This receptor was obtained from a human donor in good health (CMV status not recorded). Some clones in this sample may be carry-over from other donors' samples. The rearrangement joins TRBV25-1 to TRBJ1-3, with 8 bases that match TRBD1. The sample was cultured PBMCs, taken from culture after CMV antigen stimulation. CDR3 region: CASSRTGLGNTIYF. CDR3 coding DNA: TGTGCCAGCAGCCGGACAGGGCTCGGAAACACCATATATTTT.